This paragraph reports one TCR beta chain. CDR1 is SNHLY, CDR2 FYNNEI, per germline. V lost 1 base and J lost 6, with 19 bases in between. This CDR3 is 17 amino acids long. The data derive from a study of shared clonotypes between healthy human individuals. The naive CD8 subset, CD45RO-negative cells positively selected for CCR7, excluded terminally differentiated effector memory CD45RA+ cells. Generated by immunoSEQ multiplex PCR, the TCRdb table keeps only in-frame clones and is missing some. Found here are about 590,000 clones, around 95% of them singletons; the top ten hold roughly 0.1%. The sequence derives from a woman under 40 in good health. Sample: naive CD8+ T cells sorted from blood. The rearrangement joins TRBV2 to TRBJ2-1, with D perhaps TRBD2 (6 bases). CDR3 region: CASSEVIGRESGNEQFF. DNA of the CDR3: TGTGCCAGCAGTGAAGTTATCGGCCGGGAGTCTGGCAATGAGCAGTTCTTC.